The T cell receptor (beta chain) under discussion was sequenced for a study of low-dose radiotherapy and immunotherapy resistance in tumors. Overall study context: The fractionation for Cohort 1 was 0.5 Gy per fraction every 2 weeks, totaling 6.5 Gy. A dose of 1 Gy per fraction every two weeks went to Cohort 2, totaling 13 Gy over 26 weeks.

CDR1 and CDR2 from the germline V gene are ENHRY and SYGVKD. The CDR3 is 15 residues long. V shed 4 bases and J 5 bases; nucleotides not matched to a gene: 8. This clonotype was seen ten or more times. cDNA synthesis used a TRAV/TRBV-specific primer set for both chains. TCRs were amplified for approximately 22 PCR cycles with a constant-region primer and V-primer adapter. TCRdb re-derived calls from the reads in MiXCR, one entry per CDR3 protein. The sample contains tens of thousands of distinct CDR3 sequences, around 17% of which appear only once. As for time point: after trial treatment. Treatment reported: LDRT plus nivolumab, ipilimumab, low-dose cyclophosphamide and aspirin (RACIN trial). Donors were given nivolumab, ipilimumab, aspirin, low-dose cyclophosphamide and low-dose radiotherapy. Patients with advanced, tumor-infiltrating lymphocyte-negative solid tumors were eligible.

The sample in question was PBMCs, obtained after low-dose radiotherapy plus immunotherapy. The rearrangement links TRBV10-3 to TRBJ2-5; the match to TRBD1 covers 9 bases. This sequence originates from a male donor with prostate cancer. CDR3 coding DNA: TGTGCCATCAGTGGCCGACAGGGGGGCATGGAGACCCAGTACTTC. Translation: CAISGRQGGMETQYF.